This T cell receptor beta chain comes out of a study of T cells in Graves' hyperthyroidism and ophthalmopathy. Study-wide background: At the time of initial diagnosis and before any treatment, peripheral blood was collected.

The investigators amplified TCR beta CDR3 regions from RNA transcripts. Initially, a first-round RT-PCR of the TCR CDR3 employed the HTBI primer set. TCRdb fed the multiplex PCR reads into MiXCR, producing one record per CDR3 protein. The data show hundreds of thousands of distinct CDR3 sequences, 25% seen once. This clonotype was seen many times. Subjects aged 18 to 65 presented with newly diagnosed hyperthyroidism of less than 2 months' duration. Extraction of PBMCs used 8.5 to 10 ml of fresh peripheral blood. Germline loops: CDR1 SGHKS, CDR2 YYEKEE (reference sequence). Trimming cost V 2 bases and J 0 bases, with 11 bases left between them. The CDR3 spans 16 residues.

The chain is built from TRBV5-5 and TRBJ2-2, with a weak D call TRBD2 (5 bases). Sequencing was carried out using blood. The receptor was derived from a man in his forties with Graves' hyperthyroidism that later progressed to Graves' ophthalmopathy. CDR3 nucleotide sequence: TGTGCCAGCAGCTTAATACGGGATCCGAACACCGGGGAGCTGTTTTTT. It is translated as CASSLIRDPNTGELFF.